These 19 T cell receptor beta chains were sequenced from one sample in a study of regulatory T cells in long-lasting Graves disease. Time point defined: persistent/refractory GD, antithyroid drugs over 5 years with positive TRAb. Extracted RNA from PBMCs served as the source of the TCR library. Building of the TCR beta libraries involved iRepertoire HTBI primers and Arm-PCR of CDR3 regions. MiXCR was run by TCRdb on the multiplex PCR reads, yielding one entry per CDR3 protein. The sample has about 470,000 distinct CDR3 sequences, roughly 20% seen once. The material sequenced was peripheral blood mononuclear cells (PBMCs), taken when the disease was refractory, from a patient treated with antithyroid drugs. Receptors originate from a female donor with Graves disease.

This clonotype has a count of ten or more. The chain links TRBV7-9 to TRBJ1-1, with 10 bases matching TRBD1. The V segment lost 5 bases and the J segment 4 bases; nucleotides outside the gene matches: 7. Per germline, CDR1 SEHNR and CDR2 FQNEAQ (reference sequence). The CDR3 runs 15 residues. As DNA, the CDR3 is TGTGCCAGCAGCCCATCCGGGACAGGGGCCACTGAAGCTTTCTTT. Protein product: CASSPSGTGATEAFF.

This chain uses TRBV5-1 with TRBJ2-5; D not certain. The CDR3 runs 14 residues. Germline V gene lookup returns CDR1 SGHRS and CDR2 YFSETQ. The V and J ends lost 0 bases and 6 bases respectively, with 12 bases between them. The DNA of the CDR3 is TGCGCCAGCAGCTTGGGGAAAGGTTCGCAGACCCAGTACTTC. Amino acid sequence: CASSLGKGSQTQYF.

This clonotype has at least ten counts. The rearrangement joins TRBV28 to TRBJ2-5; weak D call: TRBD1 (6 bases). The V end lost 5 bases, the J end lost 2 bases, and 12 bases lay between the germline ends. The CDR3 totals 14 residues. Germline-derived CDR1 and CDR2 are MDHEN and SYDVKM. The CDR3 DNA follows: TGTGCCAGCAGTCGGGCAGGGGAACAAGAGACCCAGTACTTC. This sequence encodes CASSRAGEQETQYF.

This chain connects TRBV2 to TRBJ1-2; D gene unclear. V was trimmed by 8 bases and J by 0 bases, leaving 10 bases between them. This CDR3 is built from 13 residues. Per the germline V gene, CDR1 is SNHLY and CDR2 is FYNNEI. The DNA of the CDR3 is TGTGCCAGCCGGCAGTCTACTAACTATGGCTACACCTTC. Its translation: CASRQSTNYGYTF.

For this clonotype: This sequence may be a read error, since a much larger clone differs from it by one base. This chain uses TRBV28 with TRBJ2-7; D unresolved. In germline, CDR1 is MDHEN, CDR2 SYDVKM. The germline V and J ends were trimmed by 5 bases and 6 bases, with 11 bases remaining between them. CDR3 size: 12 residues. This CDR3 is CASSQRAGEQYF. The DNA for the CDR3 is TGTGCCAGCAGTCAACGGGCCGGCGAGCAGTACTTC.

This clonotype was counted many times. J is TRBJ1-5 and V is TRBV2; 7 nucleotides align to TRBD1. CDR3 length equals 15 residues. Germline V gene data show CDR1 as SNHLY and CDR2 as FYNNEI. Trimming cost V 7 bases and J 2 bases; bases outside gene matches: 8. CDR3 DNA: TGTGCCAGCACTACAGGGGAATCGGGCAATCAGCCCCAGCATTTT. This encodes CASTTGESGNQPQHF.

In its sample, this clonotype was seen a few times. The junction departs from germline at one end; a sequencing error may be responsible. J is TRBJ1-1 and V is TRBV12-3 or TRBV12-4, with D possibly being TRBD1 (5 bases). This CDR3 contains 15 residues. CDR3 protein: CASSNTWGGNTEALF. The CDR3 bases are TGTGCCAGCAGCAACACCTGGGGGGGGAACACTGAAGCTCTCTTT.

This clonotype was found many times. The chain joins TRBV30 to TRBJ1-1, with 9 bases lining up with TRBD1. Per the germline V gene, CDR1 is GTSNPN and CDR2 is SVGIG (reference sequence). This CDR3 region has 15 residues. J lost 2 bases, V lost 2 bases, and 6 bases had no gene match. The CDR3 region is CAWSSWTGENTEAFF. CDR3 DNA: TGTGCCTGGAGTTCCTGGACAGGGGAAAACACTGAAGCTTTCTTT.

This sequence joins TRBV27 and TRBJ2-5; 8 nucleotides line up with TRBD1. The CDR3 is 15 residues long. Losses at the gene ends were 3 bases for V and 5 bases for J; bases not matched to a gene: 8. Germline V CDR1 and CDR2: MNHEY, SMNVEV (reference sequence). The CDR3 sequence is CASSFGQGSSETQYF. DNA of the CDR3: TGTGCCAGCAGTTTTGGACAGGGAAGTTCGGAGACCCAGTACTTC.

The V gene is TRBV27, the J gene TRBJ1-6; D ambiguous. The ends were cut back, 6 bases at V and 7 bases at J, with 22 bases in the middle. Per germline, CDR1 MNHEY and CDR2 SMNVEV (reference sequence). The CDR3 extends over 17 amino acids. CDR3 in DNA: TGTGCCAGCAGGCTACCGCTCCCCGCGGATTTAAATTCACCCCTCCACTTT. The encoded protein is CASRLPLPADLNSPLHF.

The J gene is TRBJ1-1, the V gene TRBV5-1; maybe TRBD1 (5 bases). From germline, CDR1 is SGHRS and CDR2 YFSETQ. The V gene lost 0 bases and the J gene lost 4 bases, with 10 bases spanning the gap. There are 14 residues in the CDR3. The CDR3 DNA follows: TGCGCCAGCAGCTTGGGCAGGGATGGCACTGAAGCTTTCTTT. Translated: CASSLGRDGTEAFF.

The chain recombines TRBV7-2 with TRBJ2-5; D remains unclear. Germline assignment: CDR1 SGHTA and CDR2 FQGNSA. V lost 8 bases and J lost 4, with 14 bases in between. There are 13 residues in the CDR3. The CDR3 spells CASELPGRETQYF. Here the CDR3 DNA reads TGTGCCAGCGAGCTGCCTGGCAGAGAGACCCAGTACTTC.

As for this clonotype: This may be a read error, as it is one base from a much larger clone. V and J are TRBV30 and TRBJ1-2, with D possibly being TRBD1 (6 bases). The CDR3 is 14 amino acids. CDR1 is GTSNPN, CDR2 SVGIG, per germline (reference sequence). The CDR3 DNA reads TGTGCCCGGAGTCCCCCACAGGGAAGGGGTGGCTACACCTTC. This encodes CARSPPQGRGGYTF.

The chain links TRBV7-3 to TRBJ1-4, with a tentative D call TRBD1 (6 bases). The CDR3 extends over 17 amino acids. Per the germline V gene, CDR1 is SGHTA and CDR2 is FQGTGA. Trimming took 1 base from V and 6 from J, leaving 18 bases between them. The CDR3 here is CASSLNLLGGGYEKLFF. CDR3 sequence (DNA): TGTGCCAGCAGCTTAAATCTCCTGGGGGGGGGCTATGAAAAACTGTTTTTT.

V gene TRBV18 combines with J gene TRBJ2-2; D possibly corresponds to TRBD2 (6 bases). Germline-derived CDR1 and CDR2 are KGHSH and LQKENI. There are 14 residues in the CDR3. The V and J ends lost 8 bases and 0 bases respectively, with 10 bases between them. As DNA, the CDR3 is TGTGCCAGCGCGGGACTTTCGAACACCGGGGAGCTGTTTTTT. Amino acid sequence: CASAGLSNTGELFF.

Worth noting for this clonotype: A read error may account for a junction end that differs from germline. This chain links TRBV7-2 with TRBJ2-7; D may be TRBD2 (5 bases). The CDR3 runs 16 residues. Germline V gives CDR1 SGHTA, CDR2 FQGNSA. The CDR3 DNA reads as TGCGCCAGCAGCCAGGTAGGACTGGCTAGCTCCTACGAGCAGTACTTC. The encoded protein is CASSQVGLASSYEQYF.

In this sample, this clonotype turned up a few times. The rearrangement links TRBV7-2 to TRBJ2-6, with unresolved D. Germline V gene lookup returns CDR1 SGHTA and CDR2 FQGNSA. There are 18 residues in the CDR3. Trimming removed 2 bases from V and 0 bases from J, with 14 bases in between. The CDR3 DNA is TGTGCCAGCAGCTTAACCGGGCTTACTCACTCTGGGGCCAACGTCCTGACTTTC. It is translated as CASSLTGLTHSGANVLTF.

This clonotype was detected ten times or more. J is TRBJ2-5 and V is TRBV3-1, with D unclear. V lost 4 bases, J lost 3 bases, and 6 bases lay in between. CDR1 is LGHDT and CDR2 is YNNKEL in the germline V gene (reference sequence). The length of the CDR3 is 12 residues. This CDR3 reads CASSPREETQYF. The CDR3 DNA reads as TGTGCCAGCAGCCCCCGGGAAGAGACCCAGTACTTC.

In this sample, this clonotype turned up many times. J is TRBJ2-1 and V is TRBV6-4; the D gene is possibly TRBD2 (6 bases). V lost 2 bases, J lost 8 bases, and 19 bases lay in between. Germline loops: CDR1 MRHNA, CDR2 SNTAGT. This CDR3 region has 16 residues. CDR3 coding DNA: TGTGCCAGCAGTGACCCGCCCTCCGGGAGATGGGATGAGCAGTTCTTC. Protein sequence: CASSDPPSGRWDEQFF.